These 17 T cell receptor beta chains originate from one sample sequenced in a study of response to subunit inactivated influenza vaccine. TCRdb called the RT-PCR reads again in MiXCR, with one record for every CDR3 protein. The data contain a few hundred thousand distinct CDR3 sequences, around 9.9% of them singletons. This material consisted of PBMCs from blood, taken roughly 6 weeks after vaccination. The receptors come from a man between 45 and 60 years old who received an inactivated influenza vaccine.

The V gene is TRBV6-5, the J gene TRBJ2-1; D is unresolved. V was shortened by 6 bases and J by 0 bases, with 9 bases between the two germline ends. The CDR3 loop spans 14 amino acids. The germline V gene has CDR1 MNHEY and CDR2 SVGAGI. The CDR3 DNA reads TGTGCCAGCAGCTCCTCTAGCTCCTACAATGAGCAGTTCTTC. It yields the protein CASSSSSSYNEQFF.

This clonotype came up a few times. The chain carries TRBV6-5 and TRBJ2-3; weak D call: TRBD2 (6 bases). CDR1 is MNHEY, CDR2 SVGAGI, per germline. The length of the CDR3 is 15 residues. The ends were cut back, 0 bases at V and 2 bases at J, with 9 bases in the middle. The CDR3 loop reads CASSYSSGPTDTQYF. In DNA, the CDR3 is TGTGCCAGCAGTTACTCGAGCGGGCCCACAGATACGCAGTATTTT.

This clonotype was counted ten times or more. CDR3 amino acids: CASTPWDSGSAEQFF. The DNA of the CDR3 is TGCGCCAGCACCCCTTGGGATAGCGGGAGTGCTGAGCAGTTCTTC. The chain is built from TRBV5-1 and TRBJ2-1; TRBD2 agrees at 9 bases. Germline CDR1 is SGHRS and CDR2 is YFSETQ. The CDR3 spans 15 residues. With 6 bases clipped from V and 9 bases from J, the junction kept 13 bases outside the gene matches.

This clonotype turned up a few times. This chain links TRBV4-3 with TRBJ2-7; perhaps TRBD1 as D (6 bases). The CDR3 sequence is 17 residues long. Germline values: CDR1 LGHNA, CDR2 YSLEER. Trimming cost V 0 bases and J 2 bases, with 17 bases left between them. The CDR3 region is CASSQDILTGFAYEQYF. CDR3 DNA: TGCGCCAGCAGCCAAGATATTCTGACAGGCTTCGCCTACGAGCAGTACTTC.

The chain joins TRBV10-3 to TRBJ2-6, with 9 positions matching TRBD1. The CDR3 extends over 18 amino acids. Looked up from germline, CDR1 is ENHRY and CDR2 is SYGVKD. Trimming at V came to 2 bases and at J to 4 bases, leaving 9 bases not matched to a gene. This CDR3 is CAISENPTGGLGANVLTF. In DNA form, the CDR3 reads TGTGCCATCAGTGAGAACCCGACAGGGGGGCTCGGGGCCAACGTCCTGACTTTC.

V is TRBV3-1 and J is TRBJ2-7; 8 nucleotides align to TRBD1. Trimming cost V 3 bases and J 2 bases; bases outside gene matches: 3. Germline V gene sequence: CDR1 LGHDT, CDR2 YNNKEL (reference sequence). The CDR3 is 14 residues long. The CDR3 sequence is CASSHTGGPYEQYF. In DNA, the CDR3 is TGTGCCAGCAGCCATACAGGGGGTCCCTACGAGCAGTACTTC.

The chain is built from TRBV5-1 and TRBJ2-7, with 8 bases aligning to TRBD2. Germline CDR1 SGHRS, CDR2 YFSETQ. CDR3 length: 16 residues. V shed 3 bases and J 0 bases; nucleotides not matched to a gene: 8. The CDR3 protein is CASSSNSGGSSYEQYF. The DNA of the CDR3 is TGCGCCAGCAGCTCAAACAGCGGGGGAAGCTCCTACGAGCAGTACTTC.

This clonotype has ten or more counts. V usage is TRBV20-1 and J usage is TRBJ1-6; possible D gene TRBD1, 6 bases. The CDR3 contains 16 residues. Trimming stripped 0 bases from V and 3 bases from J, with 12 bases between. The germline V gene has CDR1 DFQATT and CDR2 SNEGSKA (reference sequence). Here the CDR3 reads CSARDGGSNYNSPLHF. CDR3 nucleotides: TGCAGTGCTAGAGATGGGGGCAGTAACTATAATTCACCCCTCCACTTT.

The V call is TRBV10-3, the J call TRBJ2-1; 11 bases map to TRBD2. Trimming at V came to 4 bases and at J to 9 bases, leaving 8 bases not matched to a gene. CDR3 length: 15 amino acids. CDR1 is ENHRY, CDR2 SYGVKD, per germline. This CDR3 reads CAISASLAGDAEQFF. Here the CDR3 DNA reads TGTGCCATCAGTGCCTCACTAGCGGGGGACGCTGAGCAGTTCTTC.

This clonotype has only a few counts. The chain couples TRBV7-2 to TRBJ2-5; 10 positions match TRBD2. The V segment lost 5 bases and the J segment 2 bases; nucleotides outside the gene matches: 8. The CDR3 sequence is 16 residues long. Germline CDR1 reads SGHTA; CDR2 reads FQGNSA. CDR3 in amino acids: CASSPERGGIQETQYF. The DNA of the CDR3 is TGTGCCAGCAGCCCGGAGCGGGGGGGAATACAAGAGACCCAGTACTTC.

This chain uses TRBV27 with TRBJ1-2, with D tentatively TRBD1 (5 bases). The V end lost 8 bases, the J end lost 5 bases, and 12 bases lay between the germline ends. Germline CDR1 reads MNHEY; CDR2 reads SMNVEV (reference sequence). The CDR3 is made up of 12 amino acids. CDR3 in amino acids: CASGTPGYGYTF. In nucleotides, the CDR3 is TGTGCCAGCGGGACCCCAGGGTATGGCTACACCTTC.

V and J are TRBV28 and TRBJ2-7; tentatively, D is TRBD2 (6 bases). CDR3 size: 16 residues. The V end was cut by 6 bases, the J end by 3 bases, with 21 bases between. Per germline, CDR1 MDHEN and CDR2 SYDVKM. Here the CDR3 reads CASRAFRDSNIYEQYF. The CDR3 DNA sequence: TGTGCCAGCAGAGCCTTCCGGGACTCAAACATCTACGAGCAGTACTTC.

This clonotype was found many times. The chain is built from TRBV6-5 and TRBJ1-1; D is uncertain. Germline-derived CDR1 and CDR2 are MNHEY and SVGAGI. V shed 4 bases and J shed 6 bases, with 6 bases lying between them. The CDR3 contains 11 residues. The CDR3 DNA reads as TGTGCCAGCAGTTCTCAGTCTGAAGCTTTCTTT. It translates to CASSSQSEAFF.

This clonotype was counted a few times. The rearrangement uses TRBV6-5 and TRBJ2-2; 9 positions match TRBD1. Germline trimming cut 4 bases from V and 6 bases from J; bases unmatched to any gene: 3. The CDR3 covers 14 residues. Germline assignment: CDR1 MNHEY and CDR2 SVGAGI. CDR3 bases: TGTGCCAGCAGTTCCTGGACAGGGGCCGGGGAGCTGTTTTTT. It specifies CASSSWTGAGELFF.

The chain links TRBV20-1 to TRBJ1-5; possibly TRBD1 for D (6 bases). The CDR3 extends over 13 amino acids. Deletions cut 1 base from V and 6 bases from J, with 10 bases between. The V gene's germline CDR1 is DFQATT and CDR2 SNEGSKA (reference sequence). This CDR3 is CSARATGSQPQHF. As DNA, the CDR3 is TGCAGTGCTAGAGCCACAGGGAGTCAGCCCCAGCATTTT.

The chain joins TRBV21-1 to TRBJ2-7; the D call TRBD2 from the table was never checked on the DNA. TRBV21-1 is deemed a pseudogene. The CDR3 totals 18 residues. CDR3 region: CASSKVRQGPVNCYEQYF. The CDR3 nucleotides are TGTGCCAGCAGCAAAGTTAGACAGGGCCCTGTGAATTGTTACGAGCAGTACTTC.

In this sample, this clonotype turned up many times. The junction does not match germline at one end; this may be a read error. V gene TRBV20-1 combines with J gene TRBJ2-7; 9 nucleotides align to TRBD2. Germline V lookup: CDR1 DFQATT, CDR2 SNEGSKA (reference sequence). The CDR3 is 13 residues long. CDR3 loop: CSASRPGLATPHF. The CDR3 DNA reads TGCAGTGCCTCCAGACCGGGACTAGCTACTCCACACTTC.